This T cell receptor (beta chain) originates from a study of blood T cell repertoires in COVID-19. Whole-study context: Acute and convalescent COVID-19 samples came from the United States, Italy and Spain.

This table comes from immunoSEQ multiplex PCR, and its TCRdb copy is limited to in-frame clones, with some not included. The sample consists of 70,000 to 95,000 clones, about 90% of them appearing once. This CDR3 spans 14 amino acids. The V gene end was trimmed by 4 bases and the J gene end by 3 bases; junction bases not matched to a gene: 6. CDR1 and CDR2 from the germline V gene are SGDLS and YYNGEE. V usage is TRBV9 and J usage is TRBJ1-2; 7 nucleotides line up with TRBD1. The sample comprised peripheral blood. This sequence was found in a man in his forties or fifties with active COVID-19. This CDR3 reads CASSIGGGDYGYTF. The CDR3 nucleotides read TGTGCCAGCAGCATTGGAGGGGGCGACTATGGCTACACCTTC.